One and the same sample provided the 5 T cell receptor beta chains below, sequenced in a study of monozygotic twins with inflammatory bowel disease. TCRdb reprocessed the 5' RACE reads, keeping one entry per CDR3 protein, no DNA. The sample table includes 310,000 or so distinct CDR3 sequences. The sequencing sample was made of blood. The receptor set was obtained from a human donor with ulcerative colitis or Crohn's disease, or a healthy co-twin of an affected twin (not recorded which).

The rearrangement uses TRBV28 and TRBJ2-5; the TRBD1 assignment by TCRdb is unverifiable without DNA. Germline CDR1 reads MDHEN; CDR2 reads SYDVKM. The CDR3 sequence is 13 residues long. Here the CDR3 reads CASSLGQEKTQYF.

J is TRBJ2-1 and V is TRBV30; absent DNA, TCRdb's TRBD1 call cannot be checked. CDR3 length: 13 residues. The germline CDR1 and CDR2 sequences are GTSNPN and SVGIG (reference sequence). This chain's CDR3 is CAWSRDRGEEQFF.

The rearrangement joins TRBV12-3 or TRBV12-4 to TRBJ2-3; TCRdb's D gene call, TRBD1, goes unchecked for lack of DNA. The CDR3 totals 14 residues. This CDR3 is CASSAGTSTDTQYF.

The chain has TRBV5-1 and TRBJ2-4; absent DNA, TCRdb's TRBD2 call cannot be checked. This CDR3 has 14 residues. The germline CDR1 and CDR2 sequences are SGHRS and YFSETQ. The CDR3 loop reads CASSFLAGENIQYF.

The V and J genes are TRBV11-2 and TRBJ1-5; TCRdb reports TRBD1, a call that lacks DNA to check it against. The CDR3 is made up of 18 amino acids. Germline V gene sequence: CDR1 SGHAT, CDR2 FQNNGV. The CDR3 is CASSGRPGGRNSNQPQHF.